This entry lists 27 T cell receptor beta chains sequenced from one sample in a study of blood T cell repertoires in COVID-19. The data were produced by immunoSEQ multiplex PCR, yet TCRdb's version contains in-frame clones alone and is incomplete. The sample gives 200,000 to 300,000 clones, approximately 85% of which show up once; 5.1% is in the top ten. The sequencing sample was made of peripheral blood. Receptors originate from a man aged 45 to 65 with COVID-19, enrolled during active disease.

The count of this clone is one. The chain recombines TRBV25-1 with TRBJ1-6, with a weak D call TRBD1 (5 bases). From germline, CDR1 is MGHDK and CDR2 SYGVNS. V dropped 3 bases and J dropped 6 bases, with 9 bases sitting between them. The CDR3 spans 14 residues. DNA of the CDR3: TGTGCCAGCAGTGATTGGGGCGGTAATTCACCCCTCCACTTT. Its translation is CASSDWGGNSPLHF.

The rearrangement joins TRBV19 to TRBJ1-1; D is perhaps TRBD1 (6 bases). Germline CDR1 reads LNHDA; CDR2 reads SQIVND (reference sequence). The CDR3 loop spans 16 amino acids. The V and J ends lost 11 bases and 4 bases respectively, with 26 bases between them. The CDR3 loop reads CASNRAGAPMGTEAFF. CDR3 bases: TGTGCCTCAAATAGGGCAGGGGCCCCCATGGGCACTGAAGCTTTCTTT.

The chain employs TRBV10-3 and TRBJ1-5; D is perhaps TRBD1 (6 bases). This CDR3 is 13 amino acids long. Germline V lookup: CDR1 ENHRY, CDR2 SYGVKD. V lost 3 bases to trimming and J lost 7 bases, with 10 bases between them. The CDR3 region is CAISDGQSQPQHF. CDR3 coding DNA: TGTGCCATCAGTGACGGACAGAGCCAGCCCCAGCATTTT.

The table lists this clone with a few counts. This chain links TRBV2 with TRBJ2-7; 8 nucleotides line up with TRBD1. With 6 bases clipped from V and 6 bases from J, the junction kept 10 bases outside the gene matches. Germline V gene data show CDR1 as SNHLY and CDR2 as FYNNEI. The CDR3 extends over 14 amino acids. CDR3 loop: CASSAGTGWFEQYF. The CDR3 nucleotides read TGTGCCAGCAGCGCCGGGACAGGTTGGTTCGAGCAGTACTTC.

The chain links TRBV7-9 to TRBJ2-7; TRBD2 aligns across 7 bases. The germline CDR1 and CDR2 sequences are SEHNR and FQNEAQ (reference sequence). V lost 2 bases, J lost 5 bases, and 6 bases stayed unmatched. The CDR3 has 14 residues. The CDR3 bases are TGTGCCAGCAGCTTACAGAGCGGGGCCCACGAGCAGTACTTC. Translated: CASSLQSGAHEQYF.

J is TRBJ2-7 and V is TRBV11-3; 8 bases agree with TRBD2. This CDR3 spans 16 amino acids. V lost 1 base and J lost 2; bases outside the gene matches: 7. Germline V gene sequence: CDR1 SGHNT, CDR2 YENEEA. CDR3 DNA: TGTGCCAGCAGCTTAGGCGGACTAGCCGACGCCTACGAGCAGTACTTC. This gives the protein CASSLGGLADAYEQYF.

The V call is TRBV7-8, the J call TRBJ1-5, with unresolved D. V gave up 5 bases and J gave up 4 bases, with 18 bases separating them. From germline, CDR1 is SGHVS and CDR2 FQNEAQ. The CDR3 is 16 amino acids. This CDR3 is CASSLISSGQNQPQHF. CDR3 nucleotides: TGTGCCAGCAGCCTCATCTCAAGTGGGCAGAATCAGCCCCAGCATTTT.

The chain joins TRBV19 to TRBJ1-6, with a weak D call TRBD1 (6 bases). The germline gives CDR1 LNHDA, CDR2 SQIVND (reference sequence). The CDR3 sequence is 16 residues long. Trimming shortened V by 3 bases and J by 2 bases, and 11 bases separated the two germline ends. CDR3 nucleotides: TGTGCCAGTAGTATGCAGGGGTCGGCCTATAATTCACCCCTCCACTTT. Translation gives CASSMQGSAYNSPLHF.

This clone came up a few times. The rearrangement links TRBV7-2 to TRBJ2-3; possible D gene TRBD1, 5 bases. CDR1 SGHTA and CDR2 FQGNSA come from the germline V gene. The CDR3 contains 14 residues. Trimming took off 0 bases at V and 4 bases at J, with 8 bases between the two ends. The CDR3 DNA sequence: TGTGCCAGCAGCTTAGCCAGGGTCGCAGATACGCAGTATTTT. Translated, it gives CASSLARVADTQYF. The whole variable domain, filled in from reference TRBV7-2 and TRBJ2-3, reads GAGVSQSPSNKVTEKGKDVELRCDPISGHTALYWYRQSLGQGLEFLIYFQGNSAPDKSGLPSDRFSAERTGGSVSTLTIQRTQQEDSAVYLCASSLARVADTQYFGPGTRLTVL.

This clone was counted once. The rearrangement uses TRBV11-1 and TRBJ2-5; tentative D call: TRBD1 (7 bases). Trimming shortened V by 2 bases and J by 7 bases, and 14 bases separated the two germline ends. Germline values: CDR1 SGHAT, CDR2 FQDESV (reference sequence). CDR3 length: 14 residues. CDR3 in amino acids: CASSLRQGEVTQYF. As DNA, the CDR3 is TGTGCCAGCAGCTTACGGCAGGGGGAGGTGACCCAGTACTTC. The whole variable domain, filled in from reference TRBV11-1 and TRBJ2-5, reads EAEVAQSPRYKITEKSQAVAFWCDPISGHATLYWYRQILGQGPELLVQFQDESVVDDSQLPKDRFSAERLKGVDSTLKIQPAELGDSAMYLCASSLRQGEVTQYFGPGTRLLVL.

This clone was detected only a few times. This rearrangement joins TRBV5-8 to TRBJ1-6, with D perhaps TRBD1 (5 bases). The CDR3 runs to 15 residues. Trimming cost V 1 base and J 3 bases, with 8 bases left between them. Germline CDR1 SGHTS, CDR2 YDEGEE. The DNA of the CDR3 is TGTGCCAGCAGCTTGCAAGGGGTCTATAATTCACCCCTCCACTTT. Encoded protein: CASSLQGVYNSPLHF.

The V gene is TRBV25-1, the J gene TRBJ1-1, with D perhaps TRBD1 (6 bases). The CDR3 spans 15 residues. CDR1 MGHDK and CDR2 SYGVNS come from the germline V gene. V lost 4 bases to trimming and J lost 1 base, with 13 bases between them. The CDR3 sequence is CASSAGGRGNTEAFF. DNA for the CDR3: TGTGCCAGCAGTGCCGGGGGGCGCGGGAACACTGAAGCTTTCTTT.

The rearrangement uses TRBV19 and TRBJ2-3; TRBD1 matches at 7 bases. The V segment lost 3 bases and the J segment 2 bases; nucleotides outside the gene matches: 11. The CDR3 spans 17 residues. Germline loops: CDR1 LNHDA, CDR2 SQIVND (reference sequence). The CDR3 loop is CASSMGFEGAFTDTQYF. CDR3 nucleotide sequence: TGTGCCAGTAGTATGGGGTTTGAGGGGGCCTTCACAGATACGCAGTATTTT.

The rearrangement links TRBV12-3 or TRBV12-4 to TRBJ1-1, with D hard to call. CDR3 size: 13 residues. Trimming took off 1 base at V and 1 base at J, with 4 bases between the two ends. Written as DNA, the CDR3 is TGTGCCAGCAGTTTAGTCAGGAACACTGAAGCTTTCTTT. Translating gives CASSLVRNTEAFF.

The chain employs TRBV24-1 and TRBJ2-3, with 9 bases that match TRBD1. The germline CDR1 and CDR2 sequences are KGHDR and SFDVKD. Trimming cost V 2 bases and J 2 bases; bases outside gene matches: 4. This CDR3 contains 16 residues. The chain's CDR3 is CATSDSTGGYTDTQYF. In nucleotides, the CDR3 is TGTGCCACCAGTGATTCGACAGGGGGTTACACAGATACGCAGTATTTT.

This clone came up a few times. The CDR3 loop is CASSQEANGGSTDTQYF. The CDR3 nucleotides read TGTGCCAGCAGCCAAGAAGCGAACGGCGGGAGCACAGATACGCAGTATTTT. The chain joins TRBV4-2 to TRBJ2-3; D is possibly TRBD2 (5 bases). CDR3 length equals 17 residues. Germline-derived CDR1 and CDR2 are LGHNA and YNFKEQ. V shed 0 bases and J shed 0 bases, with 13 bases lying between them.

The V call is TRBV27, the J call TRBJ2-1, with 8 nucleotides matching TRBD2. Germline loops: CDR1 MNHEY, CDR2 SMNVEV (reference sequence). V lost 7 bases and J lost 4; bases outside the gene matches: 9. There are 15 residues in the CDR3. CDR3 loop: CASTTRGGSYNEQFF. For the CDR3, the DNA is TGTGCCAGCACCACCCGGGGGGGGTCGTACAATGAGCAGTTCTTC.

The CDR3 protein is CASSARVVGGNEQFF. CDR3 coding DNA: TGTGCCAGCAGTGCCAGGGTTGTGGGGGGCAATGAGCAGTTCTTC. The V call is TRBV9, the J call TRBJ2-1, with D possibly matching TRBD2 (6 bases). CDR1 SGDLS and CDR2 YYNGEE come from the germline V gene. The CDR3 is 15 residues long. Trimming left V 5 bases short and J 6 bases short, with 18 bases between.

On this clone itself: One junction end disagrees with the germline gene, perhaps due to a read error. The genes are TRBV7-7 and TRBJ2-5, with 8 bases lining up with TRBD2. CDR1 and CDR2 (germline): SSHAT, FNYEAQ (reference sequence). The CDR3 has 14 amino acids. CDR3 amino acids: CASSSGGAGETQYF. For the CDR3, the DNA is TGTGCTAGCAGCTCCGGGGGGGCCGGAGAGACCCAGTACTTC.

The chain recombines TRBV19 with TRBJ1-5; 7 bases map to TRBD1. J gave up 7 bases and V 1 base, and 13 bases lay outside the gene matches. The CDR3 has 17 amino acids. Germline CDR1 is LNHDA and CDR2 is SQIVND (reference sequence). The CDR3 spells CASSIVRGQLMTQPQHF. The DNA of the CDR3 is TGTGCCAGTAGTATAGTCCGGGGACAGCTAATGACCCAGCCCCAGCATTTT.

In its sample, this clone was seen a few times. V and J are TRBV27 and TRBJ2-2; D remains ambiguous. This CDR3 has 13 amino acids. Trimming removed 4 bases at V and 1 base at J, with 4 bases between. The V gene's germline CDR1 is MNHEY and CDR2 SMNVEV (reference sequence). The CDR3 protein is CASSSRNTGELFF. DNA for the CDR3: TGTGCCAGCAGTTCGAGGAACACCGGGGAGCTGTTTTTT.

This chain joins TRBV4-2 and TRBJ2-7; 7 nucleotides align to TRBD1. Trimming at V came to 0 bases and at J to 6 bases, leaving 8 bases not matched to a gene. CDR3 length equals 15 residues. Per germline, CDR1 LGHNA and CDR2 YNFKEQ. The CDR3 DNA reads TGTGCCAGCAGCCAAGACCCCAGACAGGGTGGCGAGCAGTACTTC. This codes for CASSQDPRQGGEQYF.

V and J are TRBV3-1 (or the pseudogene TRBV3-2) and TRBJ1-1, with 7 bases fitting TRBD1. Trimming at V came to 4 bases and at J to 4 bases, leaving 9 bases not matched to a gene. This CDR3 is built from 15 residues. Germline CDR1 reads LGHDT; CDR2 reads YNNKEL (reference sequence). This CDR3 is CASSPTGKVGTEAFF. In nucleotides, the CDR3 is TGTGCCAGCAGCCCGACAGGGAAGGTCGGCACTGAAGCTTTCTTT.

This clone was recorded a few times. The V gene is TRBV13, the J gene TRBJ2-1, with 9 bases identical to TRBD1. J lost 3 bases, V lost 5 bases, and 8 bases had no gene match. The CDR3 consists of 16 residues. CDR1 PRHDT and CDR2 FYEKMQ come from the germline V gene (reference sequence). CDR3 loop: CASSRTGGRIYNEQFF. The CDR3 bases are TGTGCCAGCAGCCGTACAGGGGGCCGGATCTACAATGAGCAGTTCTTC.

J is TRBJ1-1 and V is TRBV5-5, with 9 bases fitting TRBD1. The CDR3 consists of 14 residues. Losses at the gene ends were 2 bases for V and 5 bases for J; bases not matched to a gene: 4. Germline loops: CDR1 SGHKS, CDR2 YYEKEE (reference sequence). The CDR3 loop reads CASSFGTGMTEAFF. In DNA form, the CDR3 reads TGTGCCAGCAGCTTCGGGACAGGGATGACTGAAGCTTTCTTT.

The chain recombines TRBV23-1 with TRBJ1-2; 9 positions agree with TRBD1. TRBV23-1 is an ORF for which the function is uncertain. The CDR3 is 19 amino acids. V lost 4 bases, J lost 2 bases, and 17 bases stayed unmatched. The CDR3 loop is CASSRTCHPRQGENYGYTF. In DNA, the CDR3 is TGCGCCAGCAGTCGAACTTGTCACCCTCGACAGGGGGAAAACTATGGCTACACCTTC.

J is TRBJ1-3 and V is TRBV19; a weak D match, TRBD1 (5 bases). Trimming stripped 4 bases from V and 0 bases from J, with 10 bases between. From germline, CDR1 is LNHDA and CDR2 SQIVND (reference sequence). The CDR3 contains 15 residues. The CDR3 DNA is TGTGCCAGTAGTACCCGACAGTTCTCTGGAAACACCATATATTTT. It codes for CASSTRQFSGNTIYF. Supplemented by reference TRBV19 and TRBJ1-3, the full variable domain reads DGGITQSPKYLFRKEGQNVTLSCEQNLNHDAMYWYRQDPGQGLRLIYYSQIVNDFQKGDIAEGYSVSREKKESFPLTVTSAQKNPTAFYLCASSTRQFSGNTIYFGEGSWLTVV.